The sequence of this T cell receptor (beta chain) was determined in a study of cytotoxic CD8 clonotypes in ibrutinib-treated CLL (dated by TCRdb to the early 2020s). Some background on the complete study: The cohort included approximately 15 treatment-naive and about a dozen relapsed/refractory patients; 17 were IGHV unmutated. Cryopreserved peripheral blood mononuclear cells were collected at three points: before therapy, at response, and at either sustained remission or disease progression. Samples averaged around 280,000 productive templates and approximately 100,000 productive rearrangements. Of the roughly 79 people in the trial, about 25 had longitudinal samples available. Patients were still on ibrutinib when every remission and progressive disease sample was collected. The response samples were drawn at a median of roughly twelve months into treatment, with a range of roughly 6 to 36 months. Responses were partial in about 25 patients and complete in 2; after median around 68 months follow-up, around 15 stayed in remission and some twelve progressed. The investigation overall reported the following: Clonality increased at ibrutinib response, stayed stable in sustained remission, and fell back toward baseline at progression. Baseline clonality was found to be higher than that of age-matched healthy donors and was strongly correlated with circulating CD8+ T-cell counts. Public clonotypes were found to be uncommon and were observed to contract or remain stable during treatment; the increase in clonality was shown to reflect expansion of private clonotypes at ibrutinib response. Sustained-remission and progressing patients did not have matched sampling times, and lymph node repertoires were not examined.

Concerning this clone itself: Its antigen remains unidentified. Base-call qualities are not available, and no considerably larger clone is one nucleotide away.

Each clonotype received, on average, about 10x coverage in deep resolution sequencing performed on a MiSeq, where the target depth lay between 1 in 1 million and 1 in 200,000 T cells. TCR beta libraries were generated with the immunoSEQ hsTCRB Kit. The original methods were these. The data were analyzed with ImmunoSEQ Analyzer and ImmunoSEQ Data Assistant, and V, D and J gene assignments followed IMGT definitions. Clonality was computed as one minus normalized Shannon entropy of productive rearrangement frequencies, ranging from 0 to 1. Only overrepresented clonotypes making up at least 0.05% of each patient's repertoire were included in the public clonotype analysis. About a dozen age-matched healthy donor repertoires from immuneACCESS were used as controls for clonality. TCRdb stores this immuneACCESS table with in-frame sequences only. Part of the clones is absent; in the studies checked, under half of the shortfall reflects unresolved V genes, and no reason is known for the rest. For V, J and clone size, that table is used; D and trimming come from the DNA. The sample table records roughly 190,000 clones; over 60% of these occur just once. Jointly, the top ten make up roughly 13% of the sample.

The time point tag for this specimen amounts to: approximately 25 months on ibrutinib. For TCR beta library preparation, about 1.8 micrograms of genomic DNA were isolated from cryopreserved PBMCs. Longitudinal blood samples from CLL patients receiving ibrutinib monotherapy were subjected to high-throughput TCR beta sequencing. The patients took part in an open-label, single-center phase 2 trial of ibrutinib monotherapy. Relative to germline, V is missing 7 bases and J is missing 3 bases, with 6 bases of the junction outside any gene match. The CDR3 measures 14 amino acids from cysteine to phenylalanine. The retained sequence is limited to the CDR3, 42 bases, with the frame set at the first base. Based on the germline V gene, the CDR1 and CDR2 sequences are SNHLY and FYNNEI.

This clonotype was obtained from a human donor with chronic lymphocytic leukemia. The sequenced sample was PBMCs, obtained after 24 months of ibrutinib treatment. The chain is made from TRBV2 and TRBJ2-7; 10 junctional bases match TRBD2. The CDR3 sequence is CASKLAGRDYEQYF. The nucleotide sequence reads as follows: TGTGCCAGCAAACTAGCGGGGAGGGACTACGAGCAGTACTTC.